The entry below gives a single T cell receptor (beta chain) sequence along with its context. The entry originates in a study of metastatic and nonmetastatic thyroid tumors. The wider study: Malignant thyroid and benign thyroid patients provided blood and tumor or nodule tissue whose repertoires were compared.

The CDR3 runs to 15 residues. V dropped 0 bases and J dropped 5 bases, with 12 bases sitting between them. Germline CDR1 is SGDLS and CDR2 is YYNGEE. Per the study methods: To classify distant metastasis in papillary thyroid cancer, a model was built from CDR3 differences across clinicopathological groups. TCRdb ran MiXCR on the PCR reads. TCRdb, rather than the study authors, made the V and J calls. The table has roughly 35,000 clones, about a sixth seen once; the top ten hold roughly 7.1%. No patient received treatment before thyroid surgery. Sequenced material: blood. V is TRBV9 and J is TRBJ2-1, with D hard to call. This clonotype was sampled from a female donor with papillary thyroid cancer or a benign thyroid nodule (not recorded which). Some clones in this sample may be carry-over from other donors' samples. This CDR3 reads CASSVGLGLNNEQFF. CDR3 sequence (DNA): TGTGCCAGCAGCGTAGGATTAGGGCTAAACAATGAGCAGTTCTTC. Filled out from reference TRBV9 and TRBJ2-1, the complete variable domain reads DSGVTQTPKHLITATGQRVTLRCSPRSGDLSVYWYQQSLDQGLQFLIQYYNGEERAKGNILERFSAQQFPDLHSELNLSSLELGDSALYFCASSVGLGLNNEQFFGPGTRLTVL.